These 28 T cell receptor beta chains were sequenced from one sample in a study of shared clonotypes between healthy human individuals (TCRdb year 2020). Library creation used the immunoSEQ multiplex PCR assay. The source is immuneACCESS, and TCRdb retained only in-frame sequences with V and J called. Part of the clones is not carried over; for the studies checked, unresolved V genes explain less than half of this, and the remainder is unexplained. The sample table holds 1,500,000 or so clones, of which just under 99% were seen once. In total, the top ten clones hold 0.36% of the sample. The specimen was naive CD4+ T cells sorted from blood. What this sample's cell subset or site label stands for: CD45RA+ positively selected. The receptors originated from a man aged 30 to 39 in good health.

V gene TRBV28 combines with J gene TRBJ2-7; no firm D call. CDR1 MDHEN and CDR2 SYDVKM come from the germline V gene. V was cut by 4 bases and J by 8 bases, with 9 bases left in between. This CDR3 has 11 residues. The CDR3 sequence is CASSSPSKQYF. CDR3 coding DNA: TGTGCCAGCAGTTCCCCAAGTAAGCAGTACTTC.

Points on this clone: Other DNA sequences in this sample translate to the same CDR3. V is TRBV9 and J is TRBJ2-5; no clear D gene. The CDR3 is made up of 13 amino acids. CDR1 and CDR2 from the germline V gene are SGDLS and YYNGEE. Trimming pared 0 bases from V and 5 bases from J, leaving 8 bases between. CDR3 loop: CASSVGGWETQYF. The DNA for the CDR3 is TGTGCCAGCAGCGTAGGAGGTTGGGAGACCCAGTACTTC.

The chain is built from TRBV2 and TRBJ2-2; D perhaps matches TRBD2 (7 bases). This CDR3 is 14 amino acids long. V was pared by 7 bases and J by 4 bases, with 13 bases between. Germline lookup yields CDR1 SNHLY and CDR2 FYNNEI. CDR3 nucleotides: TGTGCCAGCAACTACAGGGAGGGCACCGGGGAGCTGTTTTTT. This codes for CASNYREGTGELFF.

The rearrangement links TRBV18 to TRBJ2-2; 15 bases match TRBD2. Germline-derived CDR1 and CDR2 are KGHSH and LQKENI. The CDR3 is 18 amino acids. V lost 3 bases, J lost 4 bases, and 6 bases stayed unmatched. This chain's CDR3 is CASSPPGLAGGSTGELFF. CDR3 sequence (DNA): TGTGCCAGCTCACCCCCGGGACTAGCGGGAGGAAGCACCGGGGAGCTGTTTTTT.

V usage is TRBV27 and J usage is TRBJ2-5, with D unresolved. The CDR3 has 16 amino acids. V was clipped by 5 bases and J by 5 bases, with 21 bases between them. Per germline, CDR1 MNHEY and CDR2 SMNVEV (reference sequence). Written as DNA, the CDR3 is TGTGCCAGCAGTACGCGACCGTGGGCACAGAGGGAGACCCAGTACTTC. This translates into CASSTRPWAQRETQYF.

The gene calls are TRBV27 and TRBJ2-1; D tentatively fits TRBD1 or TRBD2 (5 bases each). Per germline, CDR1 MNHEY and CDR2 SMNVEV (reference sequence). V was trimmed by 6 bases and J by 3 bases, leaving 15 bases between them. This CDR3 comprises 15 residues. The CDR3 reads CASRRDQYFYNEQFF. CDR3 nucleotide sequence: TGTGCCAGCAGAAGGGACCAATATTTCTACAATGAGCAGTTCTTC.

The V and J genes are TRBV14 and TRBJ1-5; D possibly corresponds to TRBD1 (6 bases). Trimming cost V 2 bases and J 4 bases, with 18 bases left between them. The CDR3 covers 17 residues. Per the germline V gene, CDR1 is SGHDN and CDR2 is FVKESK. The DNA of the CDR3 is TGTGCCAGCAGCCAACAAGGGGCCGAGGGGGTTAATCAGCCCCAGCATTTT. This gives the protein CASSQQGAEGVNQPQHF.

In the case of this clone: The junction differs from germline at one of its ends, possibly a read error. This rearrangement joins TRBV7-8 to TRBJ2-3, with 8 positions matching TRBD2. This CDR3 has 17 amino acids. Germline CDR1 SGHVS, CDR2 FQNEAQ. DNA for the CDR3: TGTGCCAGCAGCGTAGCGGGACTATCCACTAGCACAGATACGCAGTATTTT. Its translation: CASSVAGLSTSTDTQYF.

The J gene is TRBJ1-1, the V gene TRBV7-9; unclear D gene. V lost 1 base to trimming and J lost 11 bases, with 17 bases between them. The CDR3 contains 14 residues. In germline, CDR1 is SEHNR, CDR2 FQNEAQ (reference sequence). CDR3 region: CASSLVGRAGEAFF. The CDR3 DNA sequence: TGTGCCAGCAGCTTAGTCGGTAGGGCCGGGGAGGCTTTCTTT.

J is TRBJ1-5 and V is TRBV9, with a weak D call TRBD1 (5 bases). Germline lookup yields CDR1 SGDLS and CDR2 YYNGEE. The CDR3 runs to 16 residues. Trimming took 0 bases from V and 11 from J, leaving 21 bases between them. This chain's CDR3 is CASSVDFRDPLATQHF. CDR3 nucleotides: TGTGCCAGCAGCGTAGACTTTAGGGACCCCCTAGCCACCCAGCATTTT.

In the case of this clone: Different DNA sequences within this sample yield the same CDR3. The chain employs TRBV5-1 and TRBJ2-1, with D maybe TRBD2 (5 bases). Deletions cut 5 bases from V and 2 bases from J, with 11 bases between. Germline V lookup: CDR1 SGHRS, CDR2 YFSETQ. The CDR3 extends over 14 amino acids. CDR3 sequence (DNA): TGCGCCAGCAGTTTTTCCGGGACCTACAATGAGCAGTTCTTC. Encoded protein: CASSFSGTYNEQFF.

Here the CDR3 DNA reads TGTGCCATCAGTGATCTGACGACAGGTCGCTCTGGAAACACCATATATTTT. Translating it yields CAISDLTTGRSGNTIYF. This rearrangement joins TRBV10-3 to TRBJ1-3, with a tentative D call TRBD1 (6 bases). The CDR3 covers 17 residues. Looked up from germline, CDR1 is ENHRY and CDR2 is SYGVKD. Between the trimmed V and J ends, which lost 3 bases and 0 bases, there was a span of 15 bases.

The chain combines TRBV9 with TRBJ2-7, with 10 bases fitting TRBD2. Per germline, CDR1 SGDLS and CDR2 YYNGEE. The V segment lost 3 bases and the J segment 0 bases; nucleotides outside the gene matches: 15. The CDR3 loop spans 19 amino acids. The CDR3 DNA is TGTGCCAGCAGCGAGGGGGTTCTAGCGGGAGAGAAGAGCTCCTACGAGCAGTACTTC. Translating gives CASSEGVLAGEKSSYEQYF.

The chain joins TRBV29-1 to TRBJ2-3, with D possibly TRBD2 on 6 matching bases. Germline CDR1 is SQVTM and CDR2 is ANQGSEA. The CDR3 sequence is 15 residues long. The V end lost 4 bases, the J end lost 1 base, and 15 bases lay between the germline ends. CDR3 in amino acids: CSVVNRRDGTDTQYF. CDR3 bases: TGCAGCGTTGTCAATCGGCGGGACGGCACAGATACGCAGTATTTT.

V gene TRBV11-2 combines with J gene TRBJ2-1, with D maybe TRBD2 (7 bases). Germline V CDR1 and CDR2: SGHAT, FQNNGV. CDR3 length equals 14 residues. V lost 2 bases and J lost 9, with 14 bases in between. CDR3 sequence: CASSLLGGAVEQFF. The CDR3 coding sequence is TGTGCCAGCAGCTTATTGGGGGGGGCCGTTGAGCAGTTCTTC.

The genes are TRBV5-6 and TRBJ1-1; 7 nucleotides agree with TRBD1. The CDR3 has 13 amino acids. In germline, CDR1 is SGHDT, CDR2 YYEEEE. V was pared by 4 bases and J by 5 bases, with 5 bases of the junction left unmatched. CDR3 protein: CASSHRGRTEAFF. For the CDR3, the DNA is TGTGCCAGCAGCCACAGGGGTAGGACTGAAGCTTTCTTT.

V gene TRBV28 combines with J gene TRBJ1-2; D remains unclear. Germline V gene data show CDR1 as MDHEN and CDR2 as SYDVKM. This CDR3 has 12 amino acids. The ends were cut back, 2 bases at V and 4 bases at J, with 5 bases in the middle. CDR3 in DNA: TGTGCCAGCAGTTTACTCCCCTATGGCTACACCTTC. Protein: CASSLLPYGYTF.

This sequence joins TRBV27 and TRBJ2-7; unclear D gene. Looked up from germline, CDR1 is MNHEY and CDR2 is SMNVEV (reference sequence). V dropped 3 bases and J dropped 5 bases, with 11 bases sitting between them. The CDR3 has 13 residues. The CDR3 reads CASSFLGVHEQYF. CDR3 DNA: TGTGCCAGCAGTTTCCTTGGGGTTCACGAGCAGTACTTC.

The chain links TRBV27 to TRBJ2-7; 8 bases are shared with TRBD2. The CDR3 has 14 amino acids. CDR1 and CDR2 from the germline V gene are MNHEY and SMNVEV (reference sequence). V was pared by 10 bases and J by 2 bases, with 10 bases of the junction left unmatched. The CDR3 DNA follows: TGTGCCACCGGGAGGGGAGTAGGTACCTACGAGCAGTACTTC. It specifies CATGRGVGTYEQYF.

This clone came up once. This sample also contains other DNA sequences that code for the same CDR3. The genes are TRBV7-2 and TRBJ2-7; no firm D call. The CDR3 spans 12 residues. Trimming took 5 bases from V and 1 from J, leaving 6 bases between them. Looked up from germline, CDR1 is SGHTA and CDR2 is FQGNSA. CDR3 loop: CASSASSYEQYF. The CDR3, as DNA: TGTGCCAGCAGCGCTTCTTCCTACGAGCAGTACTTC.

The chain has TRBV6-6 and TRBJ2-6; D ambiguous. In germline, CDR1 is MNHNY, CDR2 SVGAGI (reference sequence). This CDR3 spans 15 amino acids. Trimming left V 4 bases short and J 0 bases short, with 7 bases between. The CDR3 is CASSSRDSGANVLTF. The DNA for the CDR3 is TGTGCCAGCAGTTCGCGTGACTCTGGGGCCAACGTCCTGACTTTC.

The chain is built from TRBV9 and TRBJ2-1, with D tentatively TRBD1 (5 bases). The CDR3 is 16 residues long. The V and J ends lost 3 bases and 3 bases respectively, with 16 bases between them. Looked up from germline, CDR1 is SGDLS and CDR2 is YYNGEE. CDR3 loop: CASSGGRWGSYNEQFF. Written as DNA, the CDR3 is TGTGCCAGCAGCGGAGGAAGATGGGGCAGCTACAATGAGCAGTTCTTC. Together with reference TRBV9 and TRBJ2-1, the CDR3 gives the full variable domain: DSGVTQTPKHLITATGQRVTLRCSPRSGDLSVYWYQQSLDQGLQFLIQYYNGEERAKGNILERFSAQQFPDLHSELNLSSLELGDSALYFCASSGGRWGSYNEQFFGPGTRLTVL.

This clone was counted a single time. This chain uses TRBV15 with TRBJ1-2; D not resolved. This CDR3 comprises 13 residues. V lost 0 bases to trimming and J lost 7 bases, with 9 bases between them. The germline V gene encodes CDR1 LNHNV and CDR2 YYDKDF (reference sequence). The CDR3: CATSRDLFSGYTF. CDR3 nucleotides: TGTGCCACCAGCAGAGATTTGTTCAGTGGCTACACCTTC.

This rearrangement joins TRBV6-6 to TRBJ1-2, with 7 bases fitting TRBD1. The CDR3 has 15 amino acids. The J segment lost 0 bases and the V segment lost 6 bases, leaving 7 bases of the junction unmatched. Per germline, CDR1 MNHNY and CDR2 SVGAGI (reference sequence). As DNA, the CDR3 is TGTGCCAGCAGGCGACAGGGAACCCCTAACTATGGCTACACCTTC. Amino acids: CASRRQGTPNYGYTF.

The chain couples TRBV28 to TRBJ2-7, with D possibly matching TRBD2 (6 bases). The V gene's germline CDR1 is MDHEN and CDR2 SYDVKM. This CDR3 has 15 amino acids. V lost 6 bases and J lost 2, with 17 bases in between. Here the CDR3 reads CASRGPGRGTYEQYF. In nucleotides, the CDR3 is TGTGCCAGCAGGGGACCCGGGCGGGGTACCTACGAGCAGTACTTC.

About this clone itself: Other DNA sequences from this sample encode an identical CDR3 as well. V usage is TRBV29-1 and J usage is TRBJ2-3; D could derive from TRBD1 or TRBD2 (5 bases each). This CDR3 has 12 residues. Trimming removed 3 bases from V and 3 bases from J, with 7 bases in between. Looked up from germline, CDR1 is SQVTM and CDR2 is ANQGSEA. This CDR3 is CSVDEGTDTQYF. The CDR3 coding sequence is TGCAGCGTTGATGAGGGGACAGATACGCAGTATTTT.

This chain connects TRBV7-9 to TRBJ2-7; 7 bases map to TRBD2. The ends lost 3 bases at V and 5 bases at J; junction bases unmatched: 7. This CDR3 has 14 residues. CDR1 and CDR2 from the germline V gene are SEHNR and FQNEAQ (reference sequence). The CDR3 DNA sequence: TGTGCCAGCAGCTTGCAACTAGCGCTCCACGAGCAGTACTTC. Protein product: CASSLQLALHEQYF.

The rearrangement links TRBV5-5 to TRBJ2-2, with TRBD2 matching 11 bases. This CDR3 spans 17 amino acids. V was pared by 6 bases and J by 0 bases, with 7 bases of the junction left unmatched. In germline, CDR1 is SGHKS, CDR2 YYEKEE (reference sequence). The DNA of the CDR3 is TGTGCCAGCAAGGGACTAGCGGTTTTCGCGAACACCGGGGAGCTGTTTTTT. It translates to CASKGLAVFANTGELFF.